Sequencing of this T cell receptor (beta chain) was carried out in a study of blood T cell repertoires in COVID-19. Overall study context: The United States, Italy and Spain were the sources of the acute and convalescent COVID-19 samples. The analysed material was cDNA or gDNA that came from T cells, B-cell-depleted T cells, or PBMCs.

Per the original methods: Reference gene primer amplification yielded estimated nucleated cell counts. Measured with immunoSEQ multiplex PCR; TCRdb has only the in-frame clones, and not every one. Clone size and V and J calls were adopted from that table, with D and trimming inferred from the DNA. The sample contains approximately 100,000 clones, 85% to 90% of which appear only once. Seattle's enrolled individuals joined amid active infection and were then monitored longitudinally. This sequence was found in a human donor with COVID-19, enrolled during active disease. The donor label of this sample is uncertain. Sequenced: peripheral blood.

The CDR3 sequence is CASSEDREDTQYF. The CDR3 DNA reads as TGTGCCAGCAGTGAAGATCGGGAGGATACGCAGTATTTT. The V call is TRBV6-1, the J call TRBJ2-3; tentatively, D is TRBD2 (6 bases). V was pared by 1 base and J by 6 bases, with 8 bases between. CDR1 is MNHNS, CDR2 SASEGT, per germline. The CDR3 extends over 13 amino acids.